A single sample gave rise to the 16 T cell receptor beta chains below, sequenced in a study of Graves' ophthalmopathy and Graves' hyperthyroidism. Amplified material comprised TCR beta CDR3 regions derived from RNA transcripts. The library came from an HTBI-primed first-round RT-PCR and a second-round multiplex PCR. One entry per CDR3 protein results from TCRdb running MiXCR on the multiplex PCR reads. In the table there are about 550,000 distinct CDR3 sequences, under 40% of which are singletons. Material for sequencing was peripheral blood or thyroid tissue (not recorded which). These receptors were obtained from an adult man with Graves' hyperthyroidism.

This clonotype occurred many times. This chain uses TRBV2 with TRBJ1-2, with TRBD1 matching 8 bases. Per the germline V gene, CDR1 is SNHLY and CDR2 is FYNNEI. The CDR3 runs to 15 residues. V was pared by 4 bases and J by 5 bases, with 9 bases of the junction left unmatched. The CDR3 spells CASSGGRTGRYGYTF. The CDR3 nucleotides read TGTGCCAGCAGTGGGGGCCGGACAGGGAGGTATGGCTACACCTTC.

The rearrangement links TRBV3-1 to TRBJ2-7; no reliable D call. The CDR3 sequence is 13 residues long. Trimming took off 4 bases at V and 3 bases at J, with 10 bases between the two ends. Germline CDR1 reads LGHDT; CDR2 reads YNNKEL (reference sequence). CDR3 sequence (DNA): TGTGCCAGCAGCCTGCCGGGCTTCTACGAGCAGTACTTC. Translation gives CASSLPGFYEQYF.

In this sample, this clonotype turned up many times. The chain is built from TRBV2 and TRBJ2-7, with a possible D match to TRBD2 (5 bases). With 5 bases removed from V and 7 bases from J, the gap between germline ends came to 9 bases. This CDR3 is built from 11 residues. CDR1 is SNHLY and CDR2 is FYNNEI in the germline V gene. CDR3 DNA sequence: TGTGCCAGCAGTCCCGAGCGGGAGCAGTACTTC. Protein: CASSPEREQYF.

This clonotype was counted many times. The CDR3 sequence: CATSAGDVIETQYF. For the CDR3, the DNA is TGTGCCACCAGTGCGGGGGACGTGATAGAGACCCAGTACTTC. V is TRBV24-1 and J is TRBJ2-5, with D possibly being TRBD2 (6 bases). The V gene lost 5 bases and the J gene lost 4 bases, with 13 bases spanning the gap. The CDR3 runs to 14 residues. CDR1 and CDR2 from the germline V gene are KGHDR and SFDVKD.

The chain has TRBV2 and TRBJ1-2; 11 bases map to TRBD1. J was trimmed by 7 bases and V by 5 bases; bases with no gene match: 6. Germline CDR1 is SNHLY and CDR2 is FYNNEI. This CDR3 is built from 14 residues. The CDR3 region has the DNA TGTGCCAGCAGTCCGGACAGGGGGCAGGGTGGCTACACCTTC. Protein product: CASSPDRGQGGYTF. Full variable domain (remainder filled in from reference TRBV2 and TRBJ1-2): EPEVTQTPSHQVTQMGQEVILRCVPISNHLYFYWYRQILGQKVEFLVSFYNNEISEKSEIFDDQFSVERPDGSNFTLKIRSTKLEDSAMYFCASSPDRGQGGYTFGSGTRLTVV.

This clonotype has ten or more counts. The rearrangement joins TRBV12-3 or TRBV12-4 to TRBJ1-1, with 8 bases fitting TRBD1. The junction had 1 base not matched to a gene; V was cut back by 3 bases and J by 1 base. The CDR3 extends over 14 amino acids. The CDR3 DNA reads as TGTGCCAGCAGTTTGACAGGGGAGAACACTGAAGCTTTCTTT. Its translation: CASSLTGENTEAFF.

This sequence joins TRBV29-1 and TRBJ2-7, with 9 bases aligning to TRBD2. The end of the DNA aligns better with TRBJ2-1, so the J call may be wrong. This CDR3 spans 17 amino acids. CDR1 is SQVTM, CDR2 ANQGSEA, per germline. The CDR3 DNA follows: TGCAGCGTTGAAGGAAGAGTAGCGGGAGAGTTCTTAAATGAGCAGTTCTTC. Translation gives CSVEGRVAGEFLNEQFF.

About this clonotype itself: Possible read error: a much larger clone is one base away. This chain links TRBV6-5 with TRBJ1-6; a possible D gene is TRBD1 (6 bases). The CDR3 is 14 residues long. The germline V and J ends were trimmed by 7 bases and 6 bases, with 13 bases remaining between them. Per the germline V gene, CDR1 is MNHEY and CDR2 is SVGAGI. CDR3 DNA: TGTGCCAGCACTAGTGGACAGCCTAATTCACCCCTCCACTTT. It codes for CASTSGQPNSPLHF.

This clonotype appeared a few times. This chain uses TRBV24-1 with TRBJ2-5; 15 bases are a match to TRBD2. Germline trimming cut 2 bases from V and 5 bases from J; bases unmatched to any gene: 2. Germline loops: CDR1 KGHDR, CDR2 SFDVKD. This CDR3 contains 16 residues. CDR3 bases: TGTGCCACCAGTGATTGGACTAGCGGGAGGGCTGAGACCCAGTACTTC. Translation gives CATSDWTSGRAETQYF.

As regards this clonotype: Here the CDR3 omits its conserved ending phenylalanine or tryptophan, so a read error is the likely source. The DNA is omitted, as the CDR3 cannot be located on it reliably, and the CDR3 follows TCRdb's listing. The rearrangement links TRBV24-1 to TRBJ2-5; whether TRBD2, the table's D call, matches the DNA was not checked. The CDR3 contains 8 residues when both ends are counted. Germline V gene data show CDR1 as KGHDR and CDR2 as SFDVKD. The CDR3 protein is CATSDRAG.

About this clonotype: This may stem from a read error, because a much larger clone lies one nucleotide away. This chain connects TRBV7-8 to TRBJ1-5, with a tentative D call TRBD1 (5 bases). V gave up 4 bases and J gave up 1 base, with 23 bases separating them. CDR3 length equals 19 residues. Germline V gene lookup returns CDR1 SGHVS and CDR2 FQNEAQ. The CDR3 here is CASSSPERIGVESNQPQHF. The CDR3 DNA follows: TGTGCCAGCAGCTCCCCCGAAAGGATAGGGGTTGAAAGCAATCAGCCCCAGCATTTT.

Here the CDR3 DNA reads TGTGCCAGCAGCGCCCGGACTAGCGGGGCCAATGAGCAGTACTTC. The encoded protein is CASSARTSGANEQYF. The V and J genes are TRBV7-9 and TRBJ2-7; 12 bases are shared with TRBD2. The ends lost 5 bases at V and 7 bases at J; junction bases unmatched: 9. CDR3 size: 15 residues. The V gene's germline CDR1 is SEHNR and CDR2 FQNEAQ (reference sequence).

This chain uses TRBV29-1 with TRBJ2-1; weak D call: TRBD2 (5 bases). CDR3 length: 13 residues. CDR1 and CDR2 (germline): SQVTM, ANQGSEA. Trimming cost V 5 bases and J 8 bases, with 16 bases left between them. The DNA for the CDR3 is TGCAGCGTTATCTCCGGGATTCGGGATGAGCAGTTCTTC. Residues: CSVISGIRDEQFF.

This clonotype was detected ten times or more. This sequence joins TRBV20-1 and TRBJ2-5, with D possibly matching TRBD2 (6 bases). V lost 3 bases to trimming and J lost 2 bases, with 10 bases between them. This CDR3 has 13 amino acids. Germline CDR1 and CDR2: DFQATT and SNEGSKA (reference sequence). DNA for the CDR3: TGCAGTGCTAGGGGGACTCAGCAAGAGACCCAGTACTTC. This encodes CSARGTQQETQYF.

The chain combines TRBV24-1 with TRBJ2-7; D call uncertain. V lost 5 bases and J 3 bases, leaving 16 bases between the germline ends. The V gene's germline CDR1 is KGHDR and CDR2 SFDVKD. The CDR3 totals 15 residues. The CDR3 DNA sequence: TGTGCCACCAGTGCTCCCGGATTTATCGACTACGAGCAGTACTTC. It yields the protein CATSAPGFIDYEQYF.

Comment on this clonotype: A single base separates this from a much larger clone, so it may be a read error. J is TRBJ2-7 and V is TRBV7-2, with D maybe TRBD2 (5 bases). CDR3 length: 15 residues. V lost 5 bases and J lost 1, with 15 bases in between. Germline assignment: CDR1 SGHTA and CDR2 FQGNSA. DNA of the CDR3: TGTGCCAGCAGCCCTGGGCTTTCGGGGTCCTACGAGCAGTACTTC. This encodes CASSPGLSGSYEQYF.